The next 6 T cell receptor beta chains were all read from a single sample in a study of Graves' ophthalmopathy and Graves' hyperthyroidism (dated by TCRdb to about 2018). This sample was sequenced with an Illumina HiSeq 2000. For repertoire sequencing, TCR beta CDR3 regions were amplified from RNA transcripts. The first round was an RT-PCR using HTBI primers with the Qiagen OneStep RT-PCR kit, and this first round was followed by a second-round multiplex PCR, then size selection and purification. TCRdb trimmed the raw reads at Q25, called clones with MiXCR and kept productive beta chains. Each CDR3 protein gets just one entry, which takes the most common genes and DNA from the rows behind it. Recorded for this sample are hundreds of thousands of distinct CDR3 sequences; about 41% of them occurred a single time. The ten largest clonotypes hold more than 2.5% of the sample. Sequences were obtained from peripheral blood. These receptor sequences come from an adult man with Graves' ophthalmopathy.

The chain joins TRBV4-1 to TRBJ2-3, with 9 positions matching TRBD2. This CDR3 has 15 residues. Losses at the gene ends were 7 bases for V and 2 bases for J; bases not matched to a gene: 7. Germline V CDR1 and CDR2: MGHRA, YSYEKL. CDR3 protein: CASTWLAGPTDTQYF. The CDR3 DNA follows: TGCGCCAGCACATGGCTAGCGGGACCCACAGATACGCAGTATTTT.

This clonotype came up many times. The chain joins TRBV20-1 to TRBJ1-2, with 11 bases fitting TRBD1. The V gene's germline CDR1 is DFQATT and CDR2 SNEGSKA (reference sequence). The CDR3 has 15 residues. V lost 5 bases, J lost 8 bases, and 13 bases stayed unmatched. CDR3 in DNA: TGCAGTGCTCTGAGGGCAGGACAGGGGGCGAAGGGCTACACCTTC. As protein: CSALRAGQGAKGYTF.

This clonotype has ten or more counts. The chain uses TRBV6-1 and TRBJ1-5; 9 bases agree with TRBD1. Losses at the gene ends were 7 bases for V and 7 bases for J; bases not matched to a gene: 8. The CDR3 totals 14 residues. CDR1 is MNHNS, CDR2 SASEGT, per germline. The CDR3 loop is CASTLTGGGQPQHF. The CDR3 DNA reads as TGTGCCAGCACCCTAACAGGGGGCGGCCAGCCCCAGCATTTT.

With regard to this clonotype: A read error is possible here, since a much larger clone lies one base away. V and J are TRBV20-1 and TRBJ1-3; D is possibly TRBD1 (5 bases). Between the trimmed V and J ends, which lost 6 bases and 7 bases, there was a span of 22 bases. The CDR3 spans 15 residues. Germline V lookup: CDR1 DFQATT, CDR2 SNEGSKA (reference sequence). DNA of the CDR3: TGCAGTGCCTCGGACGCGGACAAAATTAGGAACACCATATATTTT. Its protein is CSASDADKIRNTIYF.

Worth noting for this clonotype: Germline is not matched at one junction end, which may reflect a read error. The chain uses TRBV29-1 and TRBJ2-2, with D possibly being TRBD2 (5 bases). The CDR3 runs 12 residues. CDR1 is SQVTM and CDR2 is ANQGSEA in the germline V gene. CDR3 sequence (DNA): TGTAGCGTTGAAGAGGGCACCGGGGAGCAGTTTTTT. It codes for CSVEEGTGEQFF.

The J gene is TRBJ2-7, the V gene TRBV25-1, with D possibly being TRBD2 (6 bases). The germline V gene has CDR1 MGHDK and CDR2 SYGVNS. This CDR3 region has 14 residues. V dropped 4 bases and J dropped 3 bases, with 13 bases sitting between them. The CDR3: CASSARDGGYEQYF. DNA of the CDR3: TGTGCCAGCAGTGCTAGAGACGGGGGCTACGAGCAGTACTTC.